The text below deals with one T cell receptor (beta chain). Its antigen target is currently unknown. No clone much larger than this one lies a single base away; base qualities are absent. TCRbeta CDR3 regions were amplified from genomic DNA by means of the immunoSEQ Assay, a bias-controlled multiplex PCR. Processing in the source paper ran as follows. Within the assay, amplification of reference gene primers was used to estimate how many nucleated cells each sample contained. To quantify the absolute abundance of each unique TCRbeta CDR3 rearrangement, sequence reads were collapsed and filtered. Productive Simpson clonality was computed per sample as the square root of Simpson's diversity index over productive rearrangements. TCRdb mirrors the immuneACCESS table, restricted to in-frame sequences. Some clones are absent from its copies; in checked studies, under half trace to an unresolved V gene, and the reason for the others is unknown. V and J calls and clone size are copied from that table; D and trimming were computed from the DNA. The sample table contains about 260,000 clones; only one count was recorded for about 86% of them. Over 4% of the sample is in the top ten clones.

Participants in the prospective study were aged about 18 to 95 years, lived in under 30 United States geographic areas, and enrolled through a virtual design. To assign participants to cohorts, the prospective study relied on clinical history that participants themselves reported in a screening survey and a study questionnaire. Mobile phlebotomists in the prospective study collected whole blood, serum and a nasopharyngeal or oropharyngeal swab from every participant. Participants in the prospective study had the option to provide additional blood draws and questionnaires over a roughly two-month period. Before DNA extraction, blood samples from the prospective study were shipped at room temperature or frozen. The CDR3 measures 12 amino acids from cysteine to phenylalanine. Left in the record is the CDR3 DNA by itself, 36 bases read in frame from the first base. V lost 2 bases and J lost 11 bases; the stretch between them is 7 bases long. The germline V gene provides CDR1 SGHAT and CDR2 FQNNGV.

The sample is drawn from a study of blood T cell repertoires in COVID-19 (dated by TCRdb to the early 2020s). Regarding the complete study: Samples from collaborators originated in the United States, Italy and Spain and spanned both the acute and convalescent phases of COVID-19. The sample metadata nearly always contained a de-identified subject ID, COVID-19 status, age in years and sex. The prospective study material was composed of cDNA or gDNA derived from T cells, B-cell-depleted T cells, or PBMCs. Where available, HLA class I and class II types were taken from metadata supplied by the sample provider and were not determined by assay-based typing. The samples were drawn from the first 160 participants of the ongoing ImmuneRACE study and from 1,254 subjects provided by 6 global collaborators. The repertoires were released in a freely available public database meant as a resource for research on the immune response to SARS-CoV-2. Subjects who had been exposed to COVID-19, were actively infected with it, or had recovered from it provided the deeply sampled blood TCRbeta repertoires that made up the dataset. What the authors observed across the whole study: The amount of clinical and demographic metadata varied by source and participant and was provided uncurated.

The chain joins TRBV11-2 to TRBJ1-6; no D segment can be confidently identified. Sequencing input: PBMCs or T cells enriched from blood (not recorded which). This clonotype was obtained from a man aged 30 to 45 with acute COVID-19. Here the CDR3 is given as CASSLSSPPLHF. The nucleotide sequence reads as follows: TGTGCCAGCAGCTTATCTTCTCCACCCCTCCACTTT.